This T cell receptor beta chain was sequenced during a study of T cells in Graves' hyperthyroidism and ophthalmopathy. Study outcomes and limitations: Peripheral blood also featured most of the thyroid clonotypes expanded above 0.001.

This clonotype was seen repeatedly, ten times or more. Its antigen is not known. It was RNA transcripts that yielded the amplified TCR beta CDR3 regions. An initial round of RT-PCR targeting the TCR CDR3 relied on the HTBI primer set. One entry per CDR3 protein results from TCRdb running MiXCR on the multiplex PCR reads. The sample includes over 200,000 distinct CDR3 sequences, around 20% of them seen just once. In germline, CDR1 is LGHNT, CDR2 FRNRAP. The CDR3 is 18 amino acids. Unmatched junction bases numbered 10, after V lost 0 bases and J lost 0 bases. The sequencing sample was made of blood. The TCR comes from a middle-aged man with Graves' hyperthyroidism. The V gene is TRBV12-5, the J gene TRBJ2-7; TRBD2 matches at 8 bases. This CDR3 is CASGLVERGNLSSYEQYF. Written as DNA, the CDR3 is TGTGCTAGTGGTTTGGTGGAGCGGGGGAACCTGAGCTCCTACGAGCAGTACTTC.